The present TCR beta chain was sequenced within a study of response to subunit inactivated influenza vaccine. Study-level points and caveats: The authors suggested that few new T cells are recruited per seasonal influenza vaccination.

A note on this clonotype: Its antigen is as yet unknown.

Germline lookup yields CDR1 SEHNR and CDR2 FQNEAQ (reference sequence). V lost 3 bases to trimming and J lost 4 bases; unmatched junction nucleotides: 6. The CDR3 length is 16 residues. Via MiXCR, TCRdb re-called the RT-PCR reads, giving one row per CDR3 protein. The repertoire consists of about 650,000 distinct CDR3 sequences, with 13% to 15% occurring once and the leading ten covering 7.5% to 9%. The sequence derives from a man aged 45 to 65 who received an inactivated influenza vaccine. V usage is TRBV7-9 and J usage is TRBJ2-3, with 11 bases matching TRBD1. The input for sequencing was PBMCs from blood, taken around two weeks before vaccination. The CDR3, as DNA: TGTGCCAGCAGCTTGGGGGACAGGGGGATAGCAGATACGCAGTATTTT. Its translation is CASSLGDRGIADTQYF. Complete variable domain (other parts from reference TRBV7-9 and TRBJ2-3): DTGVSQNPRHKITKRGQNVTFRCDPISEHNRLYWYRQTLGQGPEFLTYFQNEAQLEKSRLLSDRFSAERPKGSFSTLEIQRTEQGDSAMYLCASSLGDRGIADTQYFGPGTRLTVL.